This section outlines one T cell receptor (beta chain) sequence together with its context. Its antigen is not identified. Specified time point: inflamed ileum from the surgical specimen. Profiling relied on immunoSEQ multiplex PCR, and the TCRdb table lists in-frame clones only, not all of them. This sample has roughly 10,000 clones, with around 90% found just once. V lost 0 bases and J lost 9, with 9 bases in between. Germline CDR1 MRHNA, CDR2 SNTAGT. The CDR3 contains 13 residues. These data originate in a study of T cell repertoires in ileal Crohn's disease. About the research overall: About half received postoperative treatment, under 14 with thiopurines and 15 to 20 anti-TNF. The M0 sample came from the inflamed ileal portion of the resected specimen. Study observations and caveats: High-frequency clones were more common in sorted CD8 than CD4 cells. Endoscopic recurrence occurred in every patient whose clonality exceeded 26.8%.

The sequencing input was ileal tissue. The sequence derives from an adult with Crohn's disease. V is TRBV6-4 and J is TRBJ2-1; weak D call: TRBD2 (5 bases). DNA for the CDR3: TGTGCCAGCAGTGACTCGAGGGTTTCTGAGCAGTTCTTC. This gives the protein CASSDSRVSEQFF.